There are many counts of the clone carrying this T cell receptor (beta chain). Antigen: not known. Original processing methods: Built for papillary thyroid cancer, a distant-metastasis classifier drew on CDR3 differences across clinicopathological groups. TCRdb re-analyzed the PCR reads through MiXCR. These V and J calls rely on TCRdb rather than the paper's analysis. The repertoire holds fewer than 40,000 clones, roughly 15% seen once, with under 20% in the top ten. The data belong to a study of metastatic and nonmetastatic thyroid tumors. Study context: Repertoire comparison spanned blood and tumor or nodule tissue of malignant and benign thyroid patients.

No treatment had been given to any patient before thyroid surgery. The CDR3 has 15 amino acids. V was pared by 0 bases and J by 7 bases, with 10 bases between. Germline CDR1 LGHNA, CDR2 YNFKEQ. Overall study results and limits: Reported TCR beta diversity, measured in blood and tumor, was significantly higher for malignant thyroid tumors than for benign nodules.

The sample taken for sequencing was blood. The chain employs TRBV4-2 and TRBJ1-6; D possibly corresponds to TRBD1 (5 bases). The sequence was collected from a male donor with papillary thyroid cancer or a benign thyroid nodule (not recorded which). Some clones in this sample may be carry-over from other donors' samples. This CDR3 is CASSQEGAGNSPLHF. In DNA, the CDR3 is TGTGCCAGCAGCCAAGAAGGGGCGGGGAATTCACCCCTCCACTTT.